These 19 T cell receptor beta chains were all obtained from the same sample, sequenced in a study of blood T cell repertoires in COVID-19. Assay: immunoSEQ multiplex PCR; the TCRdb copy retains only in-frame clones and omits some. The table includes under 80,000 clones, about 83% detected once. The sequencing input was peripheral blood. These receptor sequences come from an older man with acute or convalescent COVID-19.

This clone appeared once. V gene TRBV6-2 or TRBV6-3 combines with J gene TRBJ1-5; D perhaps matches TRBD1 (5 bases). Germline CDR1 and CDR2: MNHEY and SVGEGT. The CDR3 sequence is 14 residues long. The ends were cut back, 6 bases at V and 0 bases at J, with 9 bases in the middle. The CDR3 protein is CASSDSYSNQPQHF. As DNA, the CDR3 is TGTGCCAGCAGCGACAGCTATAGCAATCAGCCCCAGCATTTT.

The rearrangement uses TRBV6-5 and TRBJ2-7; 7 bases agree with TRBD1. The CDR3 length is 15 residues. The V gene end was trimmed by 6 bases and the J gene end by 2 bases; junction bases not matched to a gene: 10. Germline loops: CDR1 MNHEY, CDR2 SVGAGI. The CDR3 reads CASRRTGVVAYEQYF. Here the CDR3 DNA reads TGTGCCAGCAGGCGCACAGGGGTTGTAGCCTACGAGCAGTACTTC.

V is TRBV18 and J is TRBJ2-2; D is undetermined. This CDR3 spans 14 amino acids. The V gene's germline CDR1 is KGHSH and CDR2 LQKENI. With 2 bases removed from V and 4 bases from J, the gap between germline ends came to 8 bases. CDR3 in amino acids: CASSPNGGTGELFF. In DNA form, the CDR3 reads TGTGCCAGCTCACCAAACGGTGGCACCGGGGAGCTGTTTTTT. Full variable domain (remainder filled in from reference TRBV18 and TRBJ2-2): NAGVMQNPRHLVRRRGQEARLRCSPMKGHSHVYWYRQLPEEGLKFMVYLQKENIIDESGMPKERFSAEFPKEGPSILRIQQVVRGDSAAYFCASSPNGGTGELFFGEGSRLTVL.

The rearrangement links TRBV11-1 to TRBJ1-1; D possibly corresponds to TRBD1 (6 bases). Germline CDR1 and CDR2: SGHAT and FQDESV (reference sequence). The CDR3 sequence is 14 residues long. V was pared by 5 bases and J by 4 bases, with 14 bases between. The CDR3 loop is CASSKFQGSTEAFF. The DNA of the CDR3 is TGTGCCAGCAGCAAATTCCAGGGGTCCACTGAAGCTTTCTTT.

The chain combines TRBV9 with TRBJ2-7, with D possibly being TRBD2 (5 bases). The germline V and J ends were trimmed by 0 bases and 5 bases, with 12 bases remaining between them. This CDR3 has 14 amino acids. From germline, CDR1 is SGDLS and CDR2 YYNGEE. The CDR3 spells CASSVAYRGHEQYF. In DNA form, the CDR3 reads TGTGCCAGCAGCGTAGCATACAGAGGGCACGAGCAGTACTTC.

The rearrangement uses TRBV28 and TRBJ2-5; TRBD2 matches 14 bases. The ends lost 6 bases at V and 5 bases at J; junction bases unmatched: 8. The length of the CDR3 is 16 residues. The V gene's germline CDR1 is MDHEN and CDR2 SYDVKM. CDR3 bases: TGTGCCAGCAGAACTCGACTAGCGGGAGGGGGGGAGACCCAGTACTTC. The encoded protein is CASRTRLAGGGETQYF.

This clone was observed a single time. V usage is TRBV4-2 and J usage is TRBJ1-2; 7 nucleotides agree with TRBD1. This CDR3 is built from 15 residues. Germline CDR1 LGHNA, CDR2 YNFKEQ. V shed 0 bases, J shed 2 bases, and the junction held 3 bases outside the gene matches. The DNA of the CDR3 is TGTGCCAGCAGCCAAGAGGGACAGTTAAACTATGGCTACACCTTC. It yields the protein CASSQEGQLNYGYTF.

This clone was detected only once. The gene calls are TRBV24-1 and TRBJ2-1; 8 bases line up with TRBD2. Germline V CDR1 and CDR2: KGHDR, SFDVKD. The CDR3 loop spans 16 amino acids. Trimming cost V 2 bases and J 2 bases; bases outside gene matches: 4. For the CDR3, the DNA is TGTGCCACCAGTGATTCAGGTAGCGGGGCCTACAATGAGCAGTTCTTC. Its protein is CATSDSGSGAYNEQFF.

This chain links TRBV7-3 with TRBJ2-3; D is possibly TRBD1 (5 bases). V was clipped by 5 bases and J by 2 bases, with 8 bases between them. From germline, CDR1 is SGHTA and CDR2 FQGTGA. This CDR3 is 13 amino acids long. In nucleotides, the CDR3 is TGTGCCAGCAGCAAGGGGATCACAGATACGCAGTATTTT. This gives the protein CASSKGITDTQYF.

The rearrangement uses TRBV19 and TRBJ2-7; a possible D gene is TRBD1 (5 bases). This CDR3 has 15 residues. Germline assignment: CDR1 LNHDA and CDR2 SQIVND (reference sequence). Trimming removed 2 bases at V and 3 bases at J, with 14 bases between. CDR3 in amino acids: CASSIQGQGNYEQYF. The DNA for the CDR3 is TGTGCCAGTAGTATACAGGGCCAGGGTAACTACGAGCAGTACTTC.

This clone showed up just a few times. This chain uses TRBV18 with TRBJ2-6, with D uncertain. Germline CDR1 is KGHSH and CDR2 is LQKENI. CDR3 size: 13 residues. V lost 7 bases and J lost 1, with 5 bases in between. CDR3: CASLESGANVLTF. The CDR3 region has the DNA TGTGCCAGCTTAGAATCTGGGGCCAACGTCCTGACTTTC.

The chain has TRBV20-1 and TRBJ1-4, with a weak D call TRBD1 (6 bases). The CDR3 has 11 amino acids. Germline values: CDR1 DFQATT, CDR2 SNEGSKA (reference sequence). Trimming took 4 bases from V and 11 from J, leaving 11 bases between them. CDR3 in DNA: TGCAGTGCTACACAGGGTGACAAACTGTTTTTT. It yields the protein CSATQGDKLFF.

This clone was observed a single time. The CDR3 spells CASSVLGTGGHMNTEAFF. The CDR3 DNA follows: TGCGCCAGCAGCGTCCTCGGGACAGGGGGACACATGAACACTGAAGCTTTCTTT. The chain links TRBV5-1 to TRBJ1-1; 11 bases are shared with TRBD1. CDR3 length: 18 residues. Germline CDR1 SGHRS, CDR2 YFSETQ. The trim removed 4 bases at V and 0 bases at J, leaving 11 bases unmatched.

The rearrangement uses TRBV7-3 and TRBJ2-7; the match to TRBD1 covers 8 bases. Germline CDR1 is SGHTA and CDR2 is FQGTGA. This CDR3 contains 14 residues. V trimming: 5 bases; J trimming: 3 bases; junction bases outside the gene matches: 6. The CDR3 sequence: CASSPQGDGYEQYF. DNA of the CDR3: TGTGCCAGCAGCCCACAGGGGGACGGCTACGAGCAGTACTTC.

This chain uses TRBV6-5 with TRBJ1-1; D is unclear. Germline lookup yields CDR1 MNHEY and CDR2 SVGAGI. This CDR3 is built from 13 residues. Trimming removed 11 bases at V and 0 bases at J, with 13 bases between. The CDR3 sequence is CAHATGMNTEAFF. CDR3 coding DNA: TGTGCCCACGCGACGGGAATGAACACTGAAGCTTTCTTT.

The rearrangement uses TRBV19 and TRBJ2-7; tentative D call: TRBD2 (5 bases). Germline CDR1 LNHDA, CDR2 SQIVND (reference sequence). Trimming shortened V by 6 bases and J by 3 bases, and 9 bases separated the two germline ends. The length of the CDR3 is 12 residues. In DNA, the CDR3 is TGTGCCAGTAGCGGGAACGGCTACGAGCAGTACTTC. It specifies CASSGNGYEQYF.

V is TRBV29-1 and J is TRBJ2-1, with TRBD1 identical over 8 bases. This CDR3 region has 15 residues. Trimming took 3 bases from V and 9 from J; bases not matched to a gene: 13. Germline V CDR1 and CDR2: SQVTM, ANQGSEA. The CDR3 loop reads CSVDLTRGQDSEQFF. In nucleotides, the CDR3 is TGCAGCGTTGATCTAACCAGGGGGCAGGATAGTGAGCAGTTCTTC.

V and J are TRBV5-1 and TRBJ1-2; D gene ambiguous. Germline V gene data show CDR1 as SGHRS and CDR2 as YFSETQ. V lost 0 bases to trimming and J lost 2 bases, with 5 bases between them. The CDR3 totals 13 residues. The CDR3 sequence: CASSLGQNYGYTF. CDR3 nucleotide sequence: TGCGCCAGCAGCTTGGGGCAGAACTATGGCTACACCTTC.

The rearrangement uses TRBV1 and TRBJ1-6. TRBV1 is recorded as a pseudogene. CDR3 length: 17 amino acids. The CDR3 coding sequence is TGCACCAGCAGCCCTCGTGAGTCCCCCTGTCCTAATTCACCCCTCCACTTT. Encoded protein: CTSSPRESPCPNSPLHF.